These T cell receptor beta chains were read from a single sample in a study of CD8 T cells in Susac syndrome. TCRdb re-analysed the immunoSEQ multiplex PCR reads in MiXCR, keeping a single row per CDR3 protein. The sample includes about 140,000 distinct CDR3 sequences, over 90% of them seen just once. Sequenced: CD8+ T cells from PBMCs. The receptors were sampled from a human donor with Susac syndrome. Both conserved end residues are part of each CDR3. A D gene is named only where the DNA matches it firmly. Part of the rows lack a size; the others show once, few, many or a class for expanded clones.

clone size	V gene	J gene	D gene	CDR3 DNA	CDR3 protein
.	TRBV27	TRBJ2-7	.	TGTGCCAGCAGTGGGGTGTTCGCGGGAACCTACGAGCAGTACTTC	CASSGVFAGTYEQYF
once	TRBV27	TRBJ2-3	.	TGTGCCAGCAGTTTTACAGATCCCACAGATACGCAGTATTTT	CASSFTDPTDTQYF
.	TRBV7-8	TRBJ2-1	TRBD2	TGTGCCAGCAGCTTAACCGGGACTAGTGTATTTGATGAGCAGTTCTTC	CASSLTGTSVFDEQFF
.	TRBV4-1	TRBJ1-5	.	TGCGCCAGCAGCCCCCACCCCATGACTCAGCCCCAGCATTTT	CASSPHPMTQPQHF
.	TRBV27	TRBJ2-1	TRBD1	TGTGCCAGCAGTATGGGGACAGAAGAGCAGTTCTTC	CASSMGTEEQFF
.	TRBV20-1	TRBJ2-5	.	TGCAGTGCTAGAGCGATCGATCAAGAGACCCAGTACTTC	CSARAIDQETQYF
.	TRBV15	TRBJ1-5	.	TGTGCCACCAGCGGTCTTTGGAGCAATCAGCCCCAGCATTTT	CATSGLWSNQPQHF
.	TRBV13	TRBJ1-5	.	TGTGCCAGCAGCTTTCCGGGTGCGAATCAGCCCCAGCATTTT	CASSFPGANQPQHF
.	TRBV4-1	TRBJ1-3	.	TGCGCCAGCAGTCTCCAACCCCCAGGGGAACAAGGAAACACCATATATTTT	CASSLQPPGEQGNTIYF
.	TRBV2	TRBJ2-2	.	TGTGCCAGCAGTGAAGCGCCGAACACCGGGGAGCTGTTTTTT	CASSEAPNTGELFF
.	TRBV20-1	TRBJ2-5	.	TGCAGTGCTAGTCTAACGGGCGGGATCATGGAGACCCAGTACTTC	CSASLTGGIMETQYF
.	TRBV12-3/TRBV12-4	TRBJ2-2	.	TGTGCCAGCAGTCCCGCCGGGACCTCAGGGGCGAACACCGGGGAGCTGTTTTTT	CASSPAGTSGANTGELFF
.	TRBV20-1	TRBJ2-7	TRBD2	TGCAGTGCTAGCCCACTAGCGGGAGGCTCCTACGAGCAGTACTTC	CSASPLAGGSYEQYF
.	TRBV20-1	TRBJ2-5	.	TGCAGTGCTAGACCACATTTCGGGACCAGCCCACAGGAGACCCAGTACTTC	CSARPHFGTSPQETQYF
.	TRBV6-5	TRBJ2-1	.	TGTGCCACCTCGGGGTTGAGCTCCTACAATGAGCAGTTCTTC	CATSGLSSYNEQFF
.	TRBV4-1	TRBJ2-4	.	TGCGCCAGCAGCCAAGATGCTGGGGCAATTCAGTACTTC	CASSQDAGAIQYF
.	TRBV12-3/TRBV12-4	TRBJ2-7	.	TGTGCCAGCAGTGTAGAAGCGGAAGGCTTGGGGGAGCAGTACTTC	CASSVEAEGLGEQYF
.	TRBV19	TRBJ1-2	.	TGTGCCAGTACGTGGGGCGGAACTTATGGCTACACCTTC	CASTWGGTYGYTF
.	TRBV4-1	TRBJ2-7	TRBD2	TGCGCCAGCAGCCAAGGGCTAGCGGTTACCTACGAGCAGTACTTC	CASSQGLAVTYEQYF
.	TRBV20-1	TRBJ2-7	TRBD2	TGCAGTGCTAGAGATACGCTAGCGGCTTCCTACGAGCAGTACTTC	CSARDTLAASYEQYF
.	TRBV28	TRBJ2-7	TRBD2	TGTGCCAGCAGTCCCGCCGGGACTAGCTCCTACGAGCAGTACTTC	CASSPAGTSSYEQYF
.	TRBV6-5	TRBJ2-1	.	TGTGCCAGCAGGACGGGGCCTGAGCAGTTCTTC	CASRTGPEQFF
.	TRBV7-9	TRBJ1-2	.	TGTGCCAGCAGCTTAGGACCTGAAATCTATGGCTACACCTTC	CASSLGPEIYGYTF
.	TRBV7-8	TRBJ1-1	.	TGTGCCAGCAGCTCAACAGAGGGGACTGAAGCTTTCTTT	CASSSTEGTEAFF
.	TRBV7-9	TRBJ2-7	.	TGTGCCAGGGAAGTAGCGAGCGAGTACGAGCAGTACTTC	CAREVASEYEQYF
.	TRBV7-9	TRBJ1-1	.	TGTGCCAGCAGCTTAGCGCTGGGTGAAGCTTTCTTT	CASSLALGEAFF
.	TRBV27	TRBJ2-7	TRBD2	TGTGCCAGCAGGACTAGCGGATACGAGCAGTACTTC	CASRTSGYEQYF
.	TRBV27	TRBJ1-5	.	TGTGCCAGCATGAAGGGCAGGGGATTTCAGCCCCAGCATTTT	CASMKGRGFQPQHF
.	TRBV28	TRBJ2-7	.	TGTGCCAGCAGACCAAGCGGTTACTCCTACGAGCAGTACTTC	CASRPSGYSYEQYF
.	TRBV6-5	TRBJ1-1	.	TGTGCCAGCAACTTAGGGTATAGCACTGAAGCTTTCTTT	CASNLGYSTEAFF
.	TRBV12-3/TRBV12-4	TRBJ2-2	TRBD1	TGTGCCAGCAGTTTCTTCCCAGGGGGGAACACCGGGGAGCTGTTTTTT	CASSFFPGGNTGELFF
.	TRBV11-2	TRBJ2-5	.	TGTGCCAGCAGCTTAGGTCAGGTCCTCCAAGAGACCCAGTACTTC	CASSLGQVLQETQYF
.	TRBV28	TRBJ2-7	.	TGTGCCAGCAGTTTCGGCGGGGAAGCCTACGAGCAGTACTTC	CASSFGGEAYEQYF
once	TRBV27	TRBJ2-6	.	TGTGCCAGCTCTGTGGGACGCGGAGTTGCCAACGTCCTGACTTTC	CASSVGRGVANVLTF
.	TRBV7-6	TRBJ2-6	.	TGTGCCAGCAGCTCTCACAGTGGGCACCTCTCTGGGGCCAACGTCCTGACTTTC	CASSSHSGHLSGANVLTF
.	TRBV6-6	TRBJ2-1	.	TGTGCCAGCAGTTACTTGACTAAAGATGAGCAGTTCTTC	CASSYLTKDEQFF
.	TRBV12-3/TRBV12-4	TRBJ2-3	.	TGTGCCAGCGACCTGAGGGGGAGGCCCACAGATACGCAGTATTTT	CASDLRGRPTDTQYF
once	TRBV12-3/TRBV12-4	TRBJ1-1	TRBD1	TGTGCCAGCAGTTTGGGAGGACAGGCCACTGAAGCTTTCTTT	CASSLGGQATEAFF
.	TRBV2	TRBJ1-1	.	TGTGCCAGCAGTGAAGCCTCCCGGATCGGAGCTTTCTTT	CASSEASRIGAFF
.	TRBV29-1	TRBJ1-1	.	TGCAGCGTTGAAAGGAATGGACAGCCCCCTGAAGCTTTCTTT	CSVERNGQPPEAFF
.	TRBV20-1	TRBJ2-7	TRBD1	TGCAGTGCCTCCGGGACAGATAACTACGAGCAGTACTTC	CSASGTDNYEQYF
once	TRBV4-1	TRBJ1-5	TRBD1	TGCGCCAGCAGCCAAACATCCGGGACAGGGGATCAGCCCCAGCATTTT	CASSQTSGTGDQPQHF
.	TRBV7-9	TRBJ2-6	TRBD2	TGTGCCAGCAGCTATACTAGCGGGAGGTTCGCTGGGGCCAACGTCCTGACTTTC	CASSYTSGRFAGANVLTF
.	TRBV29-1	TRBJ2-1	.	TGCAGCGTTGAAACCCAGTCCCACTACAATGAGCAGTTCTTC	CSVETQSHYNEQFF
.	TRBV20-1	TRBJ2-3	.	TGCAGTGCTAGGGGTGGGTTCGAAGATACGCAGTATTTT	CSARGGFEDTQYF